Sequencing of this T cell receptor beta chain was carried out in a study of T cell responses to AZD1222 COVID-19 vaccine. Germline trimming cut 4 bases from V and 3 bases from J; bases unmatched to any gene: 3. The CDR3 totals 14 residues. The germline CDR1 and CDR2 sequences are SGHRS and YFSETQ. The method was immunoSEQ multiplex PCR; TCRdb's version includes in-frame clones alone and lacks a portion of them. The profile shows tens of thousands of clones, around 90% of them singletons. Worth noting for this clone: Its matching antigen is unknown.

Study-wide points: A rise in Spike-specific TCR breadth and depth followed two AZD1222 doses. Most donors were white British, females outnumbered males, and clonal diversity was possibly underestimated.

The chain employs TRBV5-1 and TRBJ2-1; 8 bases agree with TRBD1. The sequence came from an adult in good health. The sequencing here drew on peripheral blood, taken on day 0 of AZD1222 vaccination. In nucleotides, the CDR3 is TGCGCCAGCAGCCCGACAGGGGACTACAATGAGCAGTTCTTC. Its protein product is CASSPTGDYNEQFF.